Listed here are 10 T cell receptor beta chains from one sample, sequenced in a study of T cell repertoires in aging, cancer and after chemotherapy. Amplification of TCR beta used genomic DNA extracted from peripheral blood. Multiplex touch-down PCR with TRB-A/B primers amplified rearranged V-D-J TRB sequences. TCRdb re-derived calls from the multiplex PCR reads in MiXCR, one entry per CDR3 protein. The sample records around 3,000 distinct CDR3 sequences, around 50% being singletons. The sample comprised blood. These receptors were collected from a human donor with a blood cancer.

This clonotype appeared a single time. The rearrangement links TRBV6-1 to TRBJ2-7; a weak D match, TRBD1 (8 bases). Germline values: CDR1 MNHNS, CDR2 SASEGT. Trimming pared 6 bases from V and 3 bases from J, leaving 18 bases between. CDR3 length: 15 amino acids. Here the CDR3 reads CASRGGTGRNYEQYF. In DNA, the CDR3 is TGTGCCAGCAGGGGAGGGACAGGTCGAAACTACGAGCAGTACTTC.

The chain carries TRBV10-3 and TRBJ1-2, with D uncertain. Germline V CDR1 and CDR2: ENHRY, SYGVKD. CDR3 length: 14 residues. The V and J ends lost 4 bases and 4 bases respectively, with 13 bases between them. In DNA form, the CDR3 reads TGTGCCATCAGTGGGGTAGTGCAGAGCTATGGCTACACCTTC. Translation: CAISGVVQSYGYTF.

The chain employs TRBV19 and TRBJ1-6, with 7 bases fitting TRBD1. Germline V gene sequence: CDR1 LNHDA, CDR2 SQIVND (reference sequence). This CDR3 contains 13 residues. V was pared by 7 bases and J by 10 bases, with 7 bases of the junction left unmatched. The CDR3 region is CASTITGVSPLHF. The CDR3 DNA follows: TGTGCCAGTACAATTACAGGGGTCTCACCCCTCCACTTT.

This chain uses TRBV6-5 with TRBJ1-2; D gene uncertain. The germline gives CDR1 MNHEY, CDR2 SVGAGI. CDR3 length: 14 residues. Trimming took 0 bases from V and 4 from J, leaving 9 bases between them. For the CDR3, the DNA is TGTGCCAGCAGTTACTCAGGAGGACCCTATGGCTACACCTTC. Protein: CASSYSGGPYGYTF.

This clonotype has a handful of counts. The chain has TRBV6-2 or TRBV6-3 and TRBJ2-1, with 11 bases matching TRBD2. The germline gives CDR1 MNHEY, CDR2 SVGEGT. This CDR3 is 15 amino acids long. V lost 6 bases, J lost 4 bases, and 5 bases stayed unmatched. CDR3 in amino acids: CASSSTSGRYNEQFF. The CDR3, as DNA: TGTGCCAGCAGCTCCACTAGCGGGAGATACAATGAGCAGTTCTTC.

The sample holds a few counts of this clonotype. The genes are TRBV6-2 or TRBV6-3 and TRBJ2-1; D not resolved. The V end lost 0 bases, the J end lost 9 bases, and 6 bases lay between the germline ends. Germline assignment: CDR1 MNHEY and CDR2 SVGEGT. The CDR3 extends over 12 amino acids. Here the CDR3 reads CASSYSWSEQFF. Written as DNA, the CDR3 is TGTGCCAGCAGTTACTCTTGGAGTGAGCAGTTCTTC.

V usage is TRBV27 and J usage is TRBJ1-2; D possibly corresponds to TRBD1 (5 bases). The CDR3 is 16 residues long. In germline, CDR1 is MNHEY, CDR2 SMNVEV (reference sequence). V was trimmed by 6 bases and J by 3 bases, leaving 20 bases between them. The CDR3 spells CASRVTSGGNHYGYTF. CDR3 sequence (DNA): TGTGCCAGCAGGGTGACATCGGGGGGGAATCACTATGGCTACACCTTC.

This clonotype is judged large. This sequence joins TRBV29-1 and TRBJ2-2; 7 bases match TRBD1. The CDR3 has 13 amino acids. The ends lost 7 bases at V and 4 bases at J; junction bases unmatched: 6. Germline V gene sequence: CDR1 SQVTM, CDR2 ANQGSEA. CDR3 DNA sequence: TGCAGCGGAAACAGGGGTGGCACCGGGGAGCTGTTTTTT. Its protein is CSGNRGGTGELFF.

The genes are TRBV6-2 or TRBV6-3 and TRBJ2-3, with TRBD2 matching over 14 bases. This CDR3 has 18 amino acids. Losses at the gene ends were 0 bases for V and 4 bases for J; bases not matched to a gene: 6. Germline CDR1 and CDR2: MNHEY and SVGEGT. This CDR3 reads CASSYSWGLAGEPDTQYF. Written as DNA, the CDR3 is TGTGCCAGCAGTTACTCCTGGGGACTAGCGGGGGAACCAGATACGCAGTATTTT.

V usage is TRBV12-3 or TRBV12-4 and J usage is TRBJ2-5; 14 bases agree with TRBD2. J was trimmed by 5 bases and V by 5 bases; bases with no gene match: 4. The CDR3 consists of 15 residues. The CDR3 sequence: CASSRLAGGRETQYF. The DNA for the CDR3 is TGTGCCAGCAGTAGACTAGCGGGGGGGAGGGAGACCCAGTACTTC.